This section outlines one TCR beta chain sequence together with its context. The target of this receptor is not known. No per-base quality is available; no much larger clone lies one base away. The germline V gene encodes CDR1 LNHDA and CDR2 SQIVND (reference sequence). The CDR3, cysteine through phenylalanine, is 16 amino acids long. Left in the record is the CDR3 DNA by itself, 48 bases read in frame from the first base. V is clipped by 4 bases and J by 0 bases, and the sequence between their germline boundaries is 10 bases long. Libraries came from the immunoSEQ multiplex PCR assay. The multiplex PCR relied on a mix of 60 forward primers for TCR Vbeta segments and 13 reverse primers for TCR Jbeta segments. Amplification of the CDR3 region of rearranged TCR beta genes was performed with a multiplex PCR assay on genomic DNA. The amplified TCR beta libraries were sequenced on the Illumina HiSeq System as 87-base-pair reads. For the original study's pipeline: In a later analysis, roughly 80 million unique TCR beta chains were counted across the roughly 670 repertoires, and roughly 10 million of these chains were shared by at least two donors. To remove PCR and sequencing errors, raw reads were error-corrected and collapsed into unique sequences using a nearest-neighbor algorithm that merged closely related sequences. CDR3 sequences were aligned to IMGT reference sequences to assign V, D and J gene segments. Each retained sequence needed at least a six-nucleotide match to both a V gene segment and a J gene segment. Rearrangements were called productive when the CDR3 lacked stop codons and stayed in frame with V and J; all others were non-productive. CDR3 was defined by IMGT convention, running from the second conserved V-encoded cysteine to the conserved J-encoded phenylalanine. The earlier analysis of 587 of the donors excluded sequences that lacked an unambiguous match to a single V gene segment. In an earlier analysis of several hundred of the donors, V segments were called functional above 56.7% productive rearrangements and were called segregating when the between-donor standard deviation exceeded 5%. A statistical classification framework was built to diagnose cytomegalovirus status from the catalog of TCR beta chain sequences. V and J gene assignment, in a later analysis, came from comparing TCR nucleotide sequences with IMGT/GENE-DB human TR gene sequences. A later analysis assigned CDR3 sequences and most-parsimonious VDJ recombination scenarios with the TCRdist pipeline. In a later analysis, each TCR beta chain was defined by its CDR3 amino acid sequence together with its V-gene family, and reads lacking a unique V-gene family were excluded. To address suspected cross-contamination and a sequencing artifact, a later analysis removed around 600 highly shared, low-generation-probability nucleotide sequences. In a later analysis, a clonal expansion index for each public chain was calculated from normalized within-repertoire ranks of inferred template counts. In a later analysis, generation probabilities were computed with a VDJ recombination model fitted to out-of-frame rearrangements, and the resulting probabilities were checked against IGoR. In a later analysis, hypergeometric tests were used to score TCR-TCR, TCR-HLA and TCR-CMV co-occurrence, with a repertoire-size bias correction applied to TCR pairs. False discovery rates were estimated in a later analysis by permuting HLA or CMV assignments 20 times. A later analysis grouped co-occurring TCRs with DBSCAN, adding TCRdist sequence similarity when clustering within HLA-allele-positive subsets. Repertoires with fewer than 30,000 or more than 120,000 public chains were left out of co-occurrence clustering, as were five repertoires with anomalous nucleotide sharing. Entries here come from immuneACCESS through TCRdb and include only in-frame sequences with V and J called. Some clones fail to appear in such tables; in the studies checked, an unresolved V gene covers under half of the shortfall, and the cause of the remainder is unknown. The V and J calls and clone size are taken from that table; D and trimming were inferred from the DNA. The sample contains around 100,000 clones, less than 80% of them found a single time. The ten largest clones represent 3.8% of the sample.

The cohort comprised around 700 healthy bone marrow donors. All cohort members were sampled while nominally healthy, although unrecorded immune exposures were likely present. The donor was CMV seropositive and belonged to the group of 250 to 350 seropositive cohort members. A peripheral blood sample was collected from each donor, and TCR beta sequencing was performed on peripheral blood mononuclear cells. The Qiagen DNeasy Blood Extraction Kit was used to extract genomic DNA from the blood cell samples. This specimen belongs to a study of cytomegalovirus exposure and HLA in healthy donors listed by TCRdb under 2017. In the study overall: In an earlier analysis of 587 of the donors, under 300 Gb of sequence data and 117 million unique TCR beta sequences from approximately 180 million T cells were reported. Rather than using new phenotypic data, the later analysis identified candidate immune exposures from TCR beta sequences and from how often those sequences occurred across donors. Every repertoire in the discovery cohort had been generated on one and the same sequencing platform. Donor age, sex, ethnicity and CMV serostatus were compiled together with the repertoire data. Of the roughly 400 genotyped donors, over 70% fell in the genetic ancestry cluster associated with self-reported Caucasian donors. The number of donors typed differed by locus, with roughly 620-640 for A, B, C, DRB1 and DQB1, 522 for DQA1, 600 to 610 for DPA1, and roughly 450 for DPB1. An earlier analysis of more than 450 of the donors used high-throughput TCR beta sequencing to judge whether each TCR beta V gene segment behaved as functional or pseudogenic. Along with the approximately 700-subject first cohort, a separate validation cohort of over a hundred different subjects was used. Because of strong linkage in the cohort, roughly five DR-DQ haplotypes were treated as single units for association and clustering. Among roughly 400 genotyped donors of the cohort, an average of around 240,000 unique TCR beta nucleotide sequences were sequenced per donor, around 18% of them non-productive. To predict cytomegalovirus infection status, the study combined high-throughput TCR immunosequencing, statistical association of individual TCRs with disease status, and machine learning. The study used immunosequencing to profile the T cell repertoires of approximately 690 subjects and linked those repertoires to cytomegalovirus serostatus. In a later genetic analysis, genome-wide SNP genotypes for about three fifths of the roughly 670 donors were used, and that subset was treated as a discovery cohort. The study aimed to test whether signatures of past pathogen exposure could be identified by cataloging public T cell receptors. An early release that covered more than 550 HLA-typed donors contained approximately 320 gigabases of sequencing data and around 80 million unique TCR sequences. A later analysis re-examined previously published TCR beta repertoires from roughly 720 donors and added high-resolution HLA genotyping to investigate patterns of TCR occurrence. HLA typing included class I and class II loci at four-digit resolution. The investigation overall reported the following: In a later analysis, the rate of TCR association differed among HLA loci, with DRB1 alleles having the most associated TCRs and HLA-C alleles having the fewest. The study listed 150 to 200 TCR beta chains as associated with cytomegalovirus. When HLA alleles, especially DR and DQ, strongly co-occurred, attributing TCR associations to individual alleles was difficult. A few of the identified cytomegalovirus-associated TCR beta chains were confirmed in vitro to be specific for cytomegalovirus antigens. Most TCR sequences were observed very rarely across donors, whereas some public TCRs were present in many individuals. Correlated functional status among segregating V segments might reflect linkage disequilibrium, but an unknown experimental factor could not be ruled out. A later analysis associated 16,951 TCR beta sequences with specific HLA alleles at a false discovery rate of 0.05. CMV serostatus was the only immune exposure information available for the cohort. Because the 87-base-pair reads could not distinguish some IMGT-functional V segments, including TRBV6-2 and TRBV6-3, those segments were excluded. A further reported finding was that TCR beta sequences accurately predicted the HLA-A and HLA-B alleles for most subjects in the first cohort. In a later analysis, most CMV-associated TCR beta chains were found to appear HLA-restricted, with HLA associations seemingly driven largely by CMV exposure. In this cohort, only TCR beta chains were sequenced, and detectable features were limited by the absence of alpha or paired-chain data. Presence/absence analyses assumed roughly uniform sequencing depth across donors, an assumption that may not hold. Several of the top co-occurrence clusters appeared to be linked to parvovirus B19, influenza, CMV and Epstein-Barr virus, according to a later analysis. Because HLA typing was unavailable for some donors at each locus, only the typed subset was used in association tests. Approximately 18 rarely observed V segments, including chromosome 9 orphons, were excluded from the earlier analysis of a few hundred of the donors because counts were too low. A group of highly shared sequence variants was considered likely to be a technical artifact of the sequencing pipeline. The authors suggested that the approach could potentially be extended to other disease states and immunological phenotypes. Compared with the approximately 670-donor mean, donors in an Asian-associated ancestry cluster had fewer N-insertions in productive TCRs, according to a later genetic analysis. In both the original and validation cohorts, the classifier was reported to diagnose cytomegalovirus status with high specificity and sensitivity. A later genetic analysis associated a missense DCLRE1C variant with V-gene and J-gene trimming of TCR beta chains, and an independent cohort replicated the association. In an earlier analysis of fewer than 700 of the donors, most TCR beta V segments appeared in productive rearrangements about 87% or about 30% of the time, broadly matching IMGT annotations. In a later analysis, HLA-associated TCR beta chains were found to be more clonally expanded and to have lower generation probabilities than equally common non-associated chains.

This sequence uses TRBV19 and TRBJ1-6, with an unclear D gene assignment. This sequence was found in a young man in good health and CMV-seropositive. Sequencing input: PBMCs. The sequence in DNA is TGTGCCAGTAGTACGCGGGCAGACTCCTATAATTCACCCCTCCACTTT. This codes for CASSTRADSYNSPLHF.